The next 27 T cell receptor beta chains were all read from a single sample in a study of T cell repertoires in cytomegalovirus infection (dated 2019 in TCRdb). According to the study, the label for this sample's treatment or condition signals: in vitro stimulation with specific CMV peptide epitopes to enrich CMV-specific T cells. Their antigen targets remain unknown. Sequencing took place on an Illumina HiSeq 1500. TCRdb trimmed public reads at Q25 via fastp, called clones via MiXCR and kept in-frame beta chains. Every entry covers one CDR3 protein and lists the most common genes and DNA from its rows. In all, the sample holds hundreds of thousands of distinct CDR3 sequences, and about 39% of those were seen once. 43% of the sample comes from the top ten. The material sequenced was cultured PBMCs, taken from culture after CMV antigen stimulation. Receptor source: a human donor in good health (CMV status not recorded). Some clones in this sample may be carry-over from other donors' samples.

This clonotype occurred once. This sequence joins TRBV6-6 and TRBJ1-5; tentatively, D is TRBD1 (6 bases). V was clipped by 2 bases and J by 0 bases, with 11 bases between them. Germline V gene data show CDR1 as MNHNY and CDR2 as SVGAGI (reference sequence). This CDR3 spans 16 amino acids. This chain's CDR3 is CASSYRGEGSNQPQHF. CDR3 nucleotide sequence: TGTGCCAGCAGTTACAGGGGGGAGGGTAGCAATCAGCCCCAGCATTTT.

Ten or more counts support this clonotype. CDR3 sequence reads: CASSQGRWTAKDQPQHF. The CDR3 coding sequence is TGTGCCAGCAGCCAGGGGAGGTGGACAGCGAAGGATCAGCCCCAGCATTTT. The rearrangement uses TRBV7-8 and TRBJ1-5, with D maybe TRBD1 (6 bases). Germline loops: CDR1 SGHVS, CDR2 FQNEAQ. The CDR3 runs to 17 residues. Trimming pared 5 bases from V and 5 bases from J, leaving 22 bases between.

CDR3 DNA sequence: TGCAGTGCTAGAGATGCGCTAGCGGGAGGATACAATGAGCAGTTCTTC. Translating it yields CSARDALAGGYNEQFF. The J gene is TRBJ2-1, the V gene TRBV20-1; 11 bases are shared with TRBD2. Trimming cost V 0 bases and J 4 bases; bases outside gene matches: 5. The CDR3 loop spans 16 amino acids. Germline CDR1 reads DFQATT; CDR2 reads SNEGSKA (reference sequence).

This clonotype was counted only a few times. The rearrangement links TRBV27 to TRBJ2-5, with 8 bases lining up with TRBD2. Germline trimming cut 6 bases from V and 3 bases from J; bases unmatched to any gene: 6. This CDR3 has 14 residues. Germline V gene sequence: CDR1 MNHEY, CDR2 SMNVEV (reference sequence). The DNA for the CDR3 is TGTGCCAGCAGACAGACCGGGGGGGAAGAGACCCAGTACTTC. This gives the protein CASRQTGGEETQYF.

The chain uses TRBV12-3 or TRBV12-4 and TRBJ2-3; D uncertain. V was clipped by 7 bases and J by 6 bases, with 5 bases between them. The CDR3 loop spans 10 amino acids. CDR3 bases: TGTGCCAGCAATAGGGATACGCAGTATTTT. It is translated as CASNRDTQYF.

This chain uses TRBV7-8 with TRBJ1-5; D perhaps matches TRBD1 (6 bases). The CDR3 runs 16 residues. The germline V and J ends were trimmed by 7 bases and 0 bases, with 16 bases remaining between them. Germline assignment: CDR1 SGHVS and CDR2 FQNEAQ. The CDR3 region has the DNA TGTGCCAGCATTCAGGGGTCGAGCTATAGCAATCAGCCCCAGCATTTT. This codes for CASIQGSSYSNQPQHF.

This clonotype was observed a handful of times. The gene calls are TRBV24-1 and TRBJ1-2; D not certain. Germline CDR1 reads KGHDR; CDR2 reads SFDVKD. With 8 bases removed from V and 4 bases from J, the gap between germline ends came to 22 bases. The CDR3 sequence is 16 residues long. Here the CDR3 reads CATKERGRKTIYGYTF. The CDR3 DNA reads TGTGCCACCAAGGAGCGGGGAAGAAAGACCATCTATGGCTACACCTTC.

The V call is TRBV19, the J call TRBJ1-1, with unresolved D. Germline V CDR1 and CDR2: LNHDA, SQIVND (reference sequence). V gave up 1 base and J gave up 4 bases, with 16 bases separating them. This CDR3 comprises 16 residues. The CDR3 sequence is CASSIVNSWGGTEAFF. The CDR3 DNA sequence: TGTGCCAGTAGTATAGTAAACAGCTGGGGAGGCACTGAAGCTTTCTTT.

The V call is TRBV7-6, the J call TRBJ1-2, with 7 nucleotides matching TRBD1. Germline CDR1 reads SGHVS; CDR2 reads FNYEAQ. With 3 bases clipped from V and 3 bases from J, the junction kept 7 bases outside the gene matches. This CDR3 has 15 amino acids. Here the CDR3 DNA reads TGTGCCAGCAGCTTTAACGACAGGGCGTACTATGGCTACACCTTC. This codes for CASSFNDRAYYGYTF.

This clonotype appeared many times. The chain has TRBV7-2 and TRBJ1-2; D is unclear. Germline values: CDR1 SGHTA, CDR2 FQGNSA. V was pared by 5 bases and J by 5 bases, with 18 bases between. The CDR3 has 15 residues. CDR3 coding DNA: TGTGCCAGCAGCGCAACCGGGCCTAAAGTTTATGGCTACACCTTC. Translation gives CASSATGPKVYGYTF.

In this sample, this clonotype turned up a few times. This rearrangement joins TRBV7-6 to TRBJ2-5; D uncertain. Germline V gene data show CDR1 as SGHVS and CDR2 as FNYEAQ. Trimming took 0 bases from V and 4 from J, leaving 15 bases between them. CDR3 length: 16 amino acids. For the CDR3, the DNA is TGTGCCAGCAGCTTAGCCCAGTTCGGTCCCCCAGAGACCCAGTACTTC. Protein: CASSLAQFGPPETQYF.

In its sample, this clonotype was seen a few times. The V gene is TRBV7-8, the J gene TRBJ2-5; D not certain. The V gene's germline CDR1 is SGHVS and CDR2 FQNEAQ. There are 15 residues in the CDR3. Trimming took off 3 bases at V and 4 bases at J, with 15 bases between the two ends. The CDR3 coding sequence is TGTGCCAGCAGCTTGGCCAGTGGACCCCCAGAGACCCAGTACTTC. This codes for CASSLASGPPETQYF.

V and J are TRBV7-2 and TRBJ2-7; 14 bases match TRBD2. Germline assignment: CDR1 SGHTA and CDR2 FQGNSA. V shed 4 bases and J 4 bases; nucleotides not matched to a gene: 6. This CDR3 region has 16 residues. The CDR3 loop is CASSSGTSGSWYEQYF. The CDR3 nucleotides read TGTGCCAGCAGCTCAGGGACTAGCGGGAGCTGGTACGAGCAGTACTTC.

This rearrangement joins TRBV7-8 to TRBJ1-5; D is undetermined. Germline V CDR1 and CDR2: SGHVS, FQNEAQ. Trimming took 0 bases from V and 2 from J, leaving 11 bases between them. This CDR3 has 16 residues. CDR3 nucleotide sequence: TGTGCCAGCAGCTTAGCCTTACGAACAGGCAATCAGCCCCAGCATTTT. Its protein product is CASSLALRTGNQPQHF. The full variable domain, completed using reference TRBV7-8 and TRBJ1-5, is GAGVSQSPRYKVAKRGQDVALRCDPISGHVSLFWYQQALGQGPEFLTYFQNEAQLDKSGLPSDRFFAERPEGSVSTLKIQRTQQEDSAVYLCASSLALRTGNQPQHFGDGTRLSIL.

The chain links TRBV19 to TRBJ2-1; 7 bases are a match to TRBD2. CDR1 is LNHDA and CDR2 is SQIVND in the germline V gene (reference sequence). V was clipped by 7 bases and J by 8 bases; unmatched bases: 11. This CDR3 has 14 amino acids. The CDR3, as DNA: TGTGCCAGTACGAACGGGAGGCTCATAGATGAGCAGTTCTTC. Translation: CASTNGRLIDEQFF.

The gene calls are TRBV10-3 and TRBJ2-3; tentative D call: TRBD2 (6 bases). Trimming pared 4 bases from V and 4 bases from J, leaving 9 bases between. This CDR3 is 13 amino acids long. Per germline, CDR1 ENHRY and CDR2 SYGVKD. The CDR3 loop reads CAISGSSADTQYF. In DNA, the CDR3 is TGTGCCATCAGTGGGTCTAGCGCAGATACGCAGTATTTT.

Only one count was recorded for this clonotype. V gene TRBV18 combines with J gene TRBJ2-7, with D unclear. This CDR3 comprises 14 residues. Germline CDR1 reads KGHSH; CDR2 reads LQKENI. The germline V and J ends were trimmed by 1 base and 2 bases, with 9 bases remaining between them. CDR3 sequence reads: CASSPRRSTYEQYF. The CDR3 coding sequence is TGTGCCAGCTCACCACGACGGAGCACCTACGAGCAGTACTTC.

This clonotype was seen only a few times. The rearrangement links TRBV6-1 to TRBJ1-1; 12 positions agree with TRBD1. V lost 2 bases, J lost 3 bases, and 7 bases stayed unmatched. Germline loops: CDR1 MNHNS, CDR2 SASEGT. The CDR3 covers 17 residues. CDR3 bases: TGTGCCAGCAGTGAATTGGGACAGGGGGCTATTGACACTGAAGCTTTCTTT. Its translation is CASSELGQGAIDTEAFF.

This chain connects TRBV27 to TRBJ2-5; 11 bases align to TRBD2. From germline, CDR1 is MNHEY and CDR2 SMNVEV (reference sequence). This CDR3 is 18 amino acids long. With V trimmed by 5 bases and J by 2 bases, 13 bases remained unmatched. The CDR3 region has the DNA TGTGCCAGCAGTCCCAAAACTCTAGCGGGAGGTCCGCAAGAGACCCAGTACTTC. Its protein product is CASSPKTLAGGPQETQYF.

This clonotype has a handful of counts. This chain connects TRBV18 to TRBJ2-7; 8 bases are shared with TRBD1. This CDR3 is 13 amino acids long. With V trimmed by 6 bases and J by 5 bases, 6 bases remained unmatched. Germline V gene data show CDR1 as KGHSH and CDR2 as LQKENI. CDR3 DNA sequence: TGTGCCAGCTCTGGACAGGGTCTCAACGAGCAGTACTTC. Translated, it gives CASSGQGLNEQYF.

This clonotype was picked up many times. For the CDR3, the DNA is TGTGCCAGCAGCATACAGGGTAACGAGCAGTACTTC. It codes for CASSIQGNEQYF. The chain joins TRBV7-2 to TRBJ2-7, with D possibly matching TRBD1 (6 bases). Germline values: CDR1 SGHTA, CDR2 FQGNSA. This CDR3 has 12 residues. V was cut by 5 bases and J by 5 bases, with 10 bases left in between.

The rearrangement uses TRBV2 and TRBJ2-3; a possible D gene is TRBD2 (6 bases). The CDR3 spans 15 residues. CDR1 is SNHLY and CDR2 is FYNNEI in the germline V gene. V shed 7 bases and J shed 5 bases, with 19 bases lying between them. CDR3 sequence (DNA): TGTGCCAGCACCCGAAACGCGCCGGGGGAAGATACGCAGTATTTT. Encoded protein: CASTRNAPGEDTQYF.

V usage is TRBV25-1 and J usage is TRBJ2-7, with 10 bases identical to TRBD1. In germline, CDR1 is MGHDK, CDR2 SYGVNS. The CDR3 consists of 14 residues. V shed 7 bases and J 4 bases; nucleotides not matched to a gene: 7. The CDR3 protein is CASKDGTGEYEQYF. The CDR3 DNA is TGTGCCAGCAAAGACGGGACAGGGGAGTACGAGCAGTACTTC.

Only a few counts were recorded for this clonotype. The chain carries TRBV7-2 and TRBJ2-3; D could derive from TRBD1 or TRBD2 (5 bases each). From germline, CDR1 is SGHTA and CDR2 FQGNSA. Deletions cut 0 bases from V and 2 bases from J, with 15 bases between. The CDR3 is made up of 17 amino acids. CDR3 in amino acids: CASSLAGPRLDTDTQYF. CDR3 DNA: TGTGCCAGCAGCTTAGCGGGACCGAGATTAGACACAGATACGCAGTATTTT.

The V call is TRBV7-2, the J call TRBJ1-2, with D unclear. The CDR3 runs to 12 residues. The germline V gene has CDR1 SGHTA and CDR2 FQGNSA. V lost 3 bases and J 7 bases, leaving 9 bases between the germline ends. CDR3 DNA: TGTGCCAGCAGCTTGGGCAGAAGTGGCTACACCTTC. Translated: CASSLGRSGYTF. Together with reference TRBV7-2 and TRBJ1-2, the CDR3 gives the full variable domain: GAGVSQSPSNKVTEKGKDVELRCDPISGHTALYWYRQSLGQGLEFLIYFQGNSAPDKSGLPSDRFSAERTGGSVSTLTIQRTQQEDSAVYLCASSLGRSGYTFGSGTRLTVV.

This clonotype was counted at least ten times. CDR3: CASSPDPYEQYF. As DNA, the CDR3 is TGTGCCAGCAGCCCGGACCCCTACGAGCAGTACTTC. This rearrangement joins TRBV7-2 to TRBJ2-7, with D uncertain. Germline V gene lookup returns CDR1 SGHTA and CDR2 FQGNSA. The CDR3 has 12 residues. V was pared by 5 bases and J by 2 bases, with 7 bases between.

This clonotype was detected only once. The CDR3 region is CASSPWDKNGELFF. The CDR3 bases are TGTGCCAGCAGCCCGTGGGATAAGAACGGGGAGCTGTTTTTT. This sequence joins TRBV7-4 and TRBJ2-2, with unresolved D. The CDR3 contains 14 residues. Trimming shortened V by 5 bases and J by 7 bases, and 14 bases separated the two germline ends. CDR1 and CDR2 from the germline V gene are SGHVT and SQSDAQ.